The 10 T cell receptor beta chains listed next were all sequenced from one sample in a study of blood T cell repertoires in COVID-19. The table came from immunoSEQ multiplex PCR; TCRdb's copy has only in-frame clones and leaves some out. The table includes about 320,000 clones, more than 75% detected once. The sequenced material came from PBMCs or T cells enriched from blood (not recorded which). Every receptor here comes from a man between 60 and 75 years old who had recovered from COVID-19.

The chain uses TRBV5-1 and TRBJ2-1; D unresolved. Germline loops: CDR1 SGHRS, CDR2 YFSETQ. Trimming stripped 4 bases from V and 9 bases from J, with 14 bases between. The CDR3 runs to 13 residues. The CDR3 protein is CASSADPSGEQFF. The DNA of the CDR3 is TGCGCCAGCAGCGCGGATCCGTCGGGTGAGCAGTTCTTC.

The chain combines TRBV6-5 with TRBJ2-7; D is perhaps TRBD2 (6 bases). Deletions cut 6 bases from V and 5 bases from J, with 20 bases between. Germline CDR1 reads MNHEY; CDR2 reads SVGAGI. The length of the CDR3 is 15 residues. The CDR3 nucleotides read TGTGCCAGCAGCCAGAAATGGGGGGTGGGGAACGAGCAGTACTTC. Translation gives CASSQKWGVGNEQYF.

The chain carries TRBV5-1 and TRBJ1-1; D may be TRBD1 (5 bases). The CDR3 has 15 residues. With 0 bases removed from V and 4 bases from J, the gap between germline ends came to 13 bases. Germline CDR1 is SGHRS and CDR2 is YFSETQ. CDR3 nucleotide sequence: TGCGCCAGCAGCTTGGCCGGCGGAGGGGCCACTGAAGCTTTCTTT. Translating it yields CASSLAGGGATEAFF. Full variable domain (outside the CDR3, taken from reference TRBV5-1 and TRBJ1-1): KAGVTQTPRYLIKTRGQQVTLSCSPISGHRSVSWYQQTPGQGLQFLFEYFSETQRNKGNFPGRFSGRQFSNSRSEMNVSTLELGDSALYLCASSLAGGGATEAFFGQGTRLTVV.

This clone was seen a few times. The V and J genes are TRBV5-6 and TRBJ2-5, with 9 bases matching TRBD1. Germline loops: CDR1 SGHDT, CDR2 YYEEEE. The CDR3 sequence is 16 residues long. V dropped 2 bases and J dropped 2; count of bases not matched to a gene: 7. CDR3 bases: TGTGCCAGCAGCTTTACAGGGGGCTCAGCTCAAGAGACCCAGTACTTC. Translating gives CASSFTGGSAQETQYF.

CDR3 coding DNA: TGTGCCAGCAGTTTAACTAGTTCCAATGAGCAGTTCTTC. This gives the protein CASSLTSSNEQFF. The rearrangement links TRBV12-3 or TRBV12-4 to TRBJ2-1; D perhaps matches TRBD2 (5 bases). The CDR3 extends over 13 amino acids. Trimming stripped 2 bases from V and 6 bases from J, with 8 bases between.

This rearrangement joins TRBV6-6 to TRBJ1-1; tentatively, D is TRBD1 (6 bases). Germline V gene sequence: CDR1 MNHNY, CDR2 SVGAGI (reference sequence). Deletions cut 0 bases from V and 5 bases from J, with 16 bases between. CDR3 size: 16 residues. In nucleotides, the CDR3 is TGTGCCAGCAGTTACTCGACTGCCAGGGGCTGGACTGAAGCTTTCTTT. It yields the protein CASSYSTARGWTEAFF.

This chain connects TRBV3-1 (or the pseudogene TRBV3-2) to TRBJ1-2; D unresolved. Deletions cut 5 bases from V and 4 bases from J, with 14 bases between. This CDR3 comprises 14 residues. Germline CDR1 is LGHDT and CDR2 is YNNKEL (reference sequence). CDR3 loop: CASSELATGYGYTF. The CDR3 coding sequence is TGTGCCAGCAGCGAACTAGCAACTGGCTATGGCTACACCTTC.

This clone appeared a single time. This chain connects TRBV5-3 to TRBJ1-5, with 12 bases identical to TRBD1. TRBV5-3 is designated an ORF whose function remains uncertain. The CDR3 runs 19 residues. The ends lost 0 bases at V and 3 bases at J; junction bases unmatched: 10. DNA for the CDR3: TGTGCCAGAAGCTTGGAAAACCGGGACAGGGGGCGTTTCAATCAGCCCCAGCATTTT. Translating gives CARSLENRDRGRFNQPQHF.

The CDR3 spells CAISGTGDQPQHF. Here the CDR3 DNA reads TGTGCCATCAGCGGGACAGGGGATCAGCCCCAGCATTTT. V is TRBV10-3 and J is TRBJ1-5; 10 bases are a match to TRBD1. V gave up 6 bases and J gave up 5 bases; unmatched junction bases: 1. The CDR3 is made up of 13 amino acids. CDR1 and CDR2 from the germline V gene are ENHRY and SYGVKD.

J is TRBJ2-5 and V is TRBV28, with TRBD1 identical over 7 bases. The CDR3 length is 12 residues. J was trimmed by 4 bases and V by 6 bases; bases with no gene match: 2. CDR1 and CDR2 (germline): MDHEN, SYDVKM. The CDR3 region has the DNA TGTGCCAGCAGACACAGGGGAGAGACCCAGTACTTC. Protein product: CASRHRGETQYF.